This T cell receptor beta chain was documented in a study of blood T cell repertoires in COVID-19. Study-level background: There were acute and convalescent COVID-19 samples, and they came from the United States, Italy and Spain. T cells, B-cell-depleted T cells, or PBMCs provided the cDNA or gDNA that served as material.

The germline V gene has CDR1 MNHEY and CDR2 SVGEGT. The CDR3 sequence is 14 residues long. V lost 4 bases and J lost 0; bases outside the gene matches: 0. Authors' methods: Amplification of reference gene primers was used by the study to estimate nucleated cell counts. Assay: immunoSEQ multiplex PCR; the TCRdb copy retains only in-frame clones and omits some. D and trimming were read from the DNA, whereas the V and J calls and clone size are those reported in that table. Of over 60,000 clones in the sample, approximately 80% were seen once. This receptor was taken from an older man with active COVID-19. The rearrangement links TRBV6-2 or TRBV6-3 to TRBJ2-4; 7 nucleotides agree with TRBD2. The sequencing sample was made of peripheral blood. In DNA, the CDR3 is TGTGCCAGCAGTTTAGCGGGAGCCAAAAACATTCAGTACTTC. Protein: CASSLAGAKNIQYF.